These T cell receptor beta chains were read from a single sample in a study of blood T cells in healthy people across ages. TCRdb analysed the 5' RACE reads with MiXCR anew, one entry per CDR3 protein. The data show 540,000 or so distinct CDR3 sequences, around half seen once. The sequencing sample was made of blood. These receptors were collected from a man aged 80 or over in good health. Both conserved end residues are part of each CDR3. The order of the fields is J gene, clone size, V gene, D gene, CDR3 protein, CDR3 DNA. D genes are given only for firm matches. A clone size is listed for some rows: how often the clone was seen (once, few, many), or a class if it is expanded.

TRBJ2-3	-	TRBV4-3	TRBD2	CASSQGTSGVDTQYF	TGCGCCAGCAGCCAAGGGACTAGCGGGGTAGATACGCAGTATTTT
TRBJ2-5	-	TRBV27	TRBD2	CASSMGLAHYQETQYF	TGTGCCAGCAGTATGGGACTAGCGCATTACCAAGAGACCCAGTACTTC
TRBJ2-2	-	TRBV28	TRBD1	CASSLGDRRHTGELFF	TGTGCCAGCAGTTTAGGGGACAGGAGGCACACCGGGGAGCTGTTTTTT
TRBJ2-3	few	TRBV20-1	TRBD1	CSATPGQGAKDTQYF	TGCAGTGCTACACCGGGACAGGGGGCAAAAGATACGCAGTATTTT
TRBJ2-1	-	TRBV7-2	TRBD1	CASSIRQGNEQFF	TGTGCCAGCAGCATACGACAGGGTAATGAGCAGTTCTTC
TRBJ2-3	few	TRBV7-9	-	CASSLAPSHTDTQYF	TGTGCCAGCAGCTTAGCGCCCAGTCACACAGATACGCAGTATTTT
TRBJ1-6	once	TRBV10-3	-	CAISEPTGWNSPLHF	TGTGCCATCAGTGAGCCGACAGGCTGGAATTCACCCCTCCACTTT
TRBJ1-2	-	TRBV2	TRBD1	CASSGPGQGDYGYTF	TGTGCCAGCAGTGGCCCGGGACAGGGGGACTATGGCTACACCTTC
TRBJ1-2	-	TRBV24-1	-	CATQESRGGYGYTF	TGTGCCACCCAAGAAAGTCGCGGGGGCTATGGCTACACCTTC
TRBJ2-3	-	TRBV9	TRBD2	CASSFGTSGPTDTQYF	TGTGCCAGCAGCTTTGGGACTAGCGGACCCACAGATACGCAGTATTTT
TRBJ2-1	few	TRBV6-2/TRBV6-3	-	CASSPPTRFYEQFF	TGTGCCAGCAGCCCCCCTACTAGATTCTATGAGCAGTTCTTC
TRBJ2-7	-	TRBV11-1	-	CASSPDRFTEQYF	TGTGCCAGCAGCCCAGATCGGTTTACCGAGCAGTACTTC
TRBJ1-1	-	TRBV6-1	-	CATQGFEAFF	TGTGCCACCCAGGGGTTTGAAGCTTTCTTT
TRBJ1-2	-	TRBV9	-	CASSPAGLDGYTF	TGTGCCAGCAGCCCCGCGGGATTAGATGGCTACACCTTC
TRBJ2-7	few	TRBV2	-	CASSEAADHEQYF	TGTGCCAGCAGTGAAGCGGCGGACCACGAGCAGTACTTC
TRBJ1-6	-	TRBV3-1	-	CASSQEVGVGSPLHF	TGTGCCAGCAGCCAAGAAGTCGGGGTAGGGTCACCCCTCCACTTT
TRBJ1-2	-	TRBV6-6	TRBD1	CASSSTGGFYGYTF	TGTGCCAGCAGTTCCACAGGGGGTTTCTATGGCTACACCTTC
TRBJ2-5	-	TRBV7-2	-	CASSLWVQETQYF	TGTGCCAGCAGCTTATGGGTACAAGAGACCCAGTACTTC
TRBJ2-3	-	TRBV18	TRBD1	CASSPQGTGVADTQYF	TGTGCCAGCTCACCCCAAGGGACAGGGGTTGCAGATACGCAGTATTTT
TRBJ2-2	-	TRBV6-5	TRBD2	CASRPSGRNTGELFF	TGTGCCAGCAGACCCAGCGGGAGGAACACCGGGGAGCTGTTTTTT
TRBJ1-4	-	TRBV5-1	-	CASSPKASHNEKLFF	TGCGCCAGCAGCCCTAAAGCCAGCCATAATGAAAAACTGTTTTTT
TRBJ2-5	-	TRBV18	-	CASSPQSGQETQYF	TGTGCCAGCTCACCACAGTCCGGGCAAGAGACCCAGTACTTC
TRBJ2-7	-	TRBV6-2/TRBV6-3	TRBD2	CASGEGEQYF	TGTGCCAGCGGGGAGGGCGAGCAGTACTTC
TRBJ1-2	many	TRBV7-9	-	CASSFAGDGYTF	TGTGCCAGCAGCTTCGCTGGCGATGGCTACACCTTC
TRBJ2-5	-	TRBV7-2	-	CASSLGPGAGQETQYF	TGTGCCAGCAGCTTAGGACCCGGAGCCGGGCAAGAGACCCAGTACTTC
TRBJ2-1	-	TRBV3-1	TRBD1	CASSQAGGGEQFF	TGTGCCAGCAGCCAAGCAGGGGGCGGTGAGCAGTTCTTC
TRBJ1-2	-	TRBV6-5	TRBD1	CASSRGQGPDYGYTF	TGTGCCAGCAGTCGAGGACAGGGACCGGACTATGGCTACACCTTC